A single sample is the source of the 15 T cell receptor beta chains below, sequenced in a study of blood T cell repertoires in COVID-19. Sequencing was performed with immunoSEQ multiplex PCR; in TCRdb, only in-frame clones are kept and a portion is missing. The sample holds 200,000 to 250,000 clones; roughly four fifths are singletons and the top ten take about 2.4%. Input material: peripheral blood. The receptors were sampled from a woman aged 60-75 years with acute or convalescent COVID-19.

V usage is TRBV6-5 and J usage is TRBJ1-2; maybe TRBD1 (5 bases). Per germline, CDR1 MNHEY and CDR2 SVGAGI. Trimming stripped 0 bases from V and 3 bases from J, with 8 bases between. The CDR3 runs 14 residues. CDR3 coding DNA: TGTGCCAGCAGTTACTCGGGGGGGGACTATGGCTACACCTTC. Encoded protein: CASSYSGGDYGYTF.

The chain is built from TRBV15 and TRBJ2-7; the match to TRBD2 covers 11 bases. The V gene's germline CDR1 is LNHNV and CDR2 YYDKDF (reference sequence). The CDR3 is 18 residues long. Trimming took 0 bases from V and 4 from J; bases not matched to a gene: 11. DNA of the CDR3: TGTGCCACCAGCAGAGATTTTGTGGTAGCGGGGGGGCCATACGAGCAGTACTTC. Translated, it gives CATSRDFVVAGGPYEQYF.

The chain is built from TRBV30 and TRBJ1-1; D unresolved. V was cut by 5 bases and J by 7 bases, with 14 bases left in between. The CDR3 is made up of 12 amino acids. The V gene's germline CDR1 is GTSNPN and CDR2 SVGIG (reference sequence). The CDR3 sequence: CAWDGGWSEAFF. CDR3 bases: TGTGCCTGGGACGGTGGGTGGAGTGAAGCTTTCTTT.

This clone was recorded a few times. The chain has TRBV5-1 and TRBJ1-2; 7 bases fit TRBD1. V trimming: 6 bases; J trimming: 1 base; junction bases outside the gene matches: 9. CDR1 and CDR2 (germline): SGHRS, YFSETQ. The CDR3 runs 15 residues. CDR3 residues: CASTDRANLNYGYTF. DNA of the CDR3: TGCGCCAGCACCGACAGGGCGAACCTTAACTATGGCTACACCTTC.

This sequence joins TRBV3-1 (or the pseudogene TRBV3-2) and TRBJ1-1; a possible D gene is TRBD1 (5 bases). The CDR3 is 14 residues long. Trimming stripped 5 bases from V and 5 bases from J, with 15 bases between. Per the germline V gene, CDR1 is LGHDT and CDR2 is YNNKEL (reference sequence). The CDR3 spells CASSSGLRNTEAFF. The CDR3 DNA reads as TGTGCCAGCAGCTCAGGGTTGAGGAATACTGAAGCTTTCTTT.

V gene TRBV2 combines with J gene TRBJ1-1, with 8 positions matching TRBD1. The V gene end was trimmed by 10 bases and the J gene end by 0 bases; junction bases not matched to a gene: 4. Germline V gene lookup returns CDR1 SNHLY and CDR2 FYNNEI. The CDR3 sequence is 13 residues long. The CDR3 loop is CATLQGVNTEAFF. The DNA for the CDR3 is TGTGCCACCCTACAGGGGGTGAACACTGAAGCTTTCTTT.

This CDR3 is CASSFRERGPHYEQYF. The DNA of the CDR3 is TGTGCCAGCAGCTTTCGGGAGCGGGGGCCTCACTACGAGCAGTACTTC. This chain uses TRBV13 with TRBJ2-7; TRBD2 aligns across 8 bases. This CDR3 is built from 16 residues. The germline V gene has CDR1 PRHDT and CDR2 FYEKMQ (reference sequence). V trimming: 3 bases; J trimming: 3 bases; junction bases outside the gene matches: 10.

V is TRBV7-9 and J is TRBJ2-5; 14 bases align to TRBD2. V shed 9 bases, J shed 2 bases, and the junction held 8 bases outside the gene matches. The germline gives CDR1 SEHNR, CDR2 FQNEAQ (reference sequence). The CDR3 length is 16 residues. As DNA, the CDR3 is TGTGCCAGTTCCCCGGGACTAGCGGGGGAACAAGAGACCCAGTACTTC. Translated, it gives CASSPGLAGEQETQYF.

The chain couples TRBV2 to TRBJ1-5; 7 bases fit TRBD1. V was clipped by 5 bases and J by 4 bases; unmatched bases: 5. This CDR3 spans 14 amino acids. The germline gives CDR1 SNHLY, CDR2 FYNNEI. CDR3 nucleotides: TGTGCCAGCAGTCAGACAGGGAATAATCAGCCCCAGCATTTT. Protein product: CASSQTGNNQPQHF.

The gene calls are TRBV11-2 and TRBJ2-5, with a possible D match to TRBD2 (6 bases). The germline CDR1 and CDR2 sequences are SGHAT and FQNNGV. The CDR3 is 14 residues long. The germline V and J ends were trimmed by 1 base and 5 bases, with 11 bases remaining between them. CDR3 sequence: CASSLALGRETQYF. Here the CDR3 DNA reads TGTGCCAGCAGCTTAGCTCTGGGGAGGGAGACCCAGTACTTC.

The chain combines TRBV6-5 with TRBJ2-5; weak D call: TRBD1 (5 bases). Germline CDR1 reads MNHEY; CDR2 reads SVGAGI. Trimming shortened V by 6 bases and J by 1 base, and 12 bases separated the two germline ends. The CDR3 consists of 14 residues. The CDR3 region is CASRRRQTQETQYF. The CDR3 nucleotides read TGTGCCAGCAGACGACGACAGACCCAAGAGACCCAGTACTTC.

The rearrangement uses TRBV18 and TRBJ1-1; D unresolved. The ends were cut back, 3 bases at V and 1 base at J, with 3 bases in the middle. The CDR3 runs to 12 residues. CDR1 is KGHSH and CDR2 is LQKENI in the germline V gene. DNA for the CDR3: TGTGCCAGCTCACCCCAGAACACTGAAGCTTTCTTT. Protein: CASSPQNTEAFF.

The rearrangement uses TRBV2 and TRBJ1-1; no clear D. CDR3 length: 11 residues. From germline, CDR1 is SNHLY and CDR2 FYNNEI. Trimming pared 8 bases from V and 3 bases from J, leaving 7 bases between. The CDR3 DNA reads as TGTGCCAGCTTAATCGACACTGAAGCTTTCTTT. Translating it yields CASLIDTEAFF.

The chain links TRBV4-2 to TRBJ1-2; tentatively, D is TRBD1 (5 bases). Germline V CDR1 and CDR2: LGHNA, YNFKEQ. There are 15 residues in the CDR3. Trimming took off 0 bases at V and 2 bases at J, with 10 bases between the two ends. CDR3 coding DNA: TGTGCCAGCAGCCAAGAACAGACAGTGAACTATGGCTACACCTTC. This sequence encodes CASSQEQTVNYGYTF.

Here the CDR3 DNA reads TGTGCCAGCAGGCTAGCCGCGACAGGGGTGTACGAGCAGTACTTC. Its translation: CASRLAATGVYEQYF. The V gene is TRBV27, the J gene TRBJ2-7, with 8 nucleotides matching TRBD1. J was trimmed by 4 bases and V by 6 bases; bases with no gene match: 11. Germline CDR1 MNHEY, CDR2 SMNVEV (reference sequence). The CDR3 extends over 15 amino acids.